The rows below give T cell receptor beta chains drawn from one sample of a study of memory CD4+ T cells and cytomegalovirus serostatus. Only in-frame clones appear in the TCRdb table, and some are missing; sequencing was by immunoSEQ multiplex PCR. The sample lists 60,000 to 75,000 clones, around three quarters occurring once. Sequenced material: memory CD4+ T cells from blood. These TCRs come from an adult in good health and CMV-seronegative. Some clones in this sample may be carry-over from other donors' samples. The CDR3 runs from the conserved cysteine through the conserved F or W. D genes are given only for firm matches. Clone sizes are given selectively: once, few, many, or a class where the clone is expanded.

clone_size,v_call,d_call,j_call,cdr3_nt,cdr3_aa
.,TRBV28,.,TRBJ1-2,TGTGCCAGCAGCCTTCTGTTAGTGCGCACCTTC,CASSLLLVRTF
.,TRBV7-2,TRBD1,TRBJ1-3,TGTGCCAGCAGCTCGGGACAGGTCCGTTCGGGAAACACCATATATTTT,CASSSGQVRSGNTIYF
.,TRBV2,.,TRBJ2-7,TGTGCCAGCAGTACCGAGGGTGGCGAGCAGTACTTC,CASSTEGGEQYF
.,TRBV9,TRBD1,TRBJ2-7,TGTGCCAGCAGCGTAGGACAGGGGTTAATCTACGAGCAGTACTTC,CASSVGQGLIYEQYF
.,TRBV7-7,.,TRBJ2-2,TGTGCTAGCAGCCGGGGGCGGGACACCGGGGAGCTGTTTTTT,CASSRGRDTGELFF
few,TRBV2,TRBD1,TRBJ1-6,TGTGCCAGTGACAGGGCGTTAGCTAATTCACCCCTCCACTTT,CASDRALANSPLHF
once,TRBV9,TRBD2,TRBJ2-3,TGTGCCAGCAGCGTCGGGGGGAAGGCAGATACGCAGTATTTT,CASSVGGKADTQYF
.,TRBV28,TRBD1,TRBJ1-1,TGTGCCAGCAGTCAATACAGGGGGCCGAACACTGAAGCTTTCTTT,CASSQYRGPNTEAFF
.,TRBV7-2,.,TRBJ1-1,TGTGCCAGCAGCTTCTCCCGGGGGAACACTGAAGCTTTCTTT,CASSFSRGNTEAFF
.,TRBV7-2,TRBD1,TRBJ1-6,TGTGCCAGCAGCTTAGTAGGGGTGACAGGGAATTCACCCCTCCACTTT,CASSLVGVTGNSPLHF
few,TRBV7-2,.,TRBJ2-7,TGTGCCAGCAGCTATCTCCGGGGCGAGCAGTACTTC,CASSYLRGEQYF